This TCR beta chain was captured in a study of OX40 agonist ivuxolimab in advanced cancers. In the study overall: Ivuxolimab, an antibody acting as an agonist of OX40 (CD134), was used to treat patients.

Assay: immunoSEQ multiplex PCR; the TCRdb copy retains only in-frame clones and omits some. The sample consists of some 50,000 clones, around 86% of them appearing once. Germline V gives CDR1 SGHTA, CDR2 FQGTGA. V was trimmed by 0 bases and J by 7 bases, leaving 1 base between them. The CDR3 totals 11 residues. This chain links TRBV7-3 with TRBJ2-1; D remains unclear. The clonotype was recovered from an adult with an advanced solid tumor such as melanoma, head and neck, liver or kidney cancer. The source material was CD4+ or CD8+ T cells sorted from blood, sampled in a trial of the OX40 agonist ivuxolimab. DNA for the CDR3: TGTGCCAGCAGCTTAACGAATGAGCAGTTCTTC. It yields the protein CASSLTNEQFF.